This T cell receptor (beta chain) was recorded in a study of beta chain features in type 1 diabetes. The CDR3 runs to 14 residues. Germline V gives CDR1 KGHSH, CDR2 LQKENI. Trimming shortened V by 3 bases and J by 7 bases, and 13 bases separated the two germline ends. This clone was found many times. Its antigen is still unknown. The entirety of the isolated RNA underwent reverse transcription, so expressed TCRB transcripts were sequenced. TCRdb's copy holds only in-frame clones and misses some; the assay was immunoSEQ multiplex PCR. This table holds roughly 300,000 clones, 6.5% to 10% found once. Study-level findings and limits: Insertions at VDJ junctions were less frequent in type 1 diabetes patients. These patients also deleted more nucleotides at the same junctions. Shorter TCRB CDR3s, moderately but significantly so, marked every one of the four CD4+ subsets in Type 1 diabetes patients.

The receptor was isolated from a woman aged 18-29 years in good health. The J gene is TRBJ2-1, the V gene TRBV18, with D possibly being TRBD2 (6 bases). Sequencing input: central memory CD4+ T cells from blood. The CDR3 sequence: CASSPGGTRNEQFF. As DNA, the CDR3 is TGTGCCAGCTCACCTGGAGGGACTCGGAATGAGCAGTTCTTC.